This T cell receptor beta chain was documented in a study of blood T cells in healthy people across ages. Whole-study findings and limits: There was a strong correlation between TCR beta diversity and naive T cell percentage.

In its sample, this clonotype was seen a few times. Its specificity is not known. Through a sample-barcoded 5' primer and a J-beta primer mix, a second PCR was run for about 6 to 11 cycles. Each cDNA molecule was tagged by a template-switch adaptor that had 12 random nucleotides. Every sample gave at least 2.5 million paired-end reads containing CDR3. TCRdb processed the 5' RACE reads anew with MiXCR; each CDR3 protein has one entry. The sample holds some 1.7 million distinct CDR3 sequences, 28% seen once. Sequencing input: blood. This receptor was taken from a woman in her twenties or thirties in good health.

Here the CDR3 DNA reads TGTGCCAGCAGCTTAGGGTCGTCGCAGCAGTACTTC. Encoded protein: CASSLGSSQQYF. This chain uses TRBV7-2 with TRBJ2-7; no reliable D call. The CDR3 runs 12 residues. V lost 1 base, J lost 8 bases, and 9 bases lay in between. Germline V gene lookup returns CDR1 SGHTA and CDR2 FQGNSA. Combining the CDR3 with reference TRBV7-2 and TRBJ2-7 gives the whole variable domain GAGVSQSPSNKVTEKGKDVELRCDPISGHTALYWYRQSLGQGLEFLIYFQGNSAPDKSGLPSDRFSAERTGGSVSTLTIQRTQQEDSAVYLCASSLGSSQQYFGPGTRLTVT.